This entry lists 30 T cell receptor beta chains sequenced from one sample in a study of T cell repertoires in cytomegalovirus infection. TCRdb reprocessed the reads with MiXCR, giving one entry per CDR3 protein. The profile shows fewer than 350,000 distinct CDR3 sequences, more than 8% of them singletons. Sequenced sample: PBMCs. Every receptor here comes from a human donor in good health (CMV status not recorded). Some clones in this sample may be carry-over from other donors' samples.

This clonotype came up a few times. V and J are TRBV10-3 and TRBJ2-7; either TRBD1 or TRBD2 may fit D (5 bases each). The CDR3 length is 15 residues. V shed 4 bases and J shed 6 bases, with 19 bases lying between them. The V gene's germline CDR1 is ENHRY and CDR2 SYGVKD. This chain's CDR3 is CAISGSGTGITEQYF. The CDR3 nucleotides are TGTGCCATCAGTGGTTCCGGGACGGGGATTACCGAGCAGTACTTC.

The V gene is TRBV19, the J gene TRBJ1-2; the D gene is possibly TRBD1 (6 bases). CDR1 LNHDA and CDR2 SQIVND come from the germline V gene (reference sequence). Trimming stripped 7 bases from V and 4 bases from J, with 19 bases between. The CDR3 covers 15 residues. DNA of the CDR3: TGTGCCAGTAACGTGGGGGACATCAGAGGCTATGGCTACACCTTC. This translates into CASNVGDIRGYGYTF.

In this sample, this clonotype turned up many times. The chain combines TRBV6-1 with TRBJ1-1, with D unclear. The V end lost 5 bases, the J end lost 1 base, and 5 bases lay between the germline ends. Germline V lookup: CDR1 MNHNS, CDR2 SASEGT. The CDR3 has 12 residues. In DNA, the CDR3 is TGTGCCAGCAGTCGCCGGAACACTGAAGCTTTCTTT. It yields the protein CASSRRNTEAFF.

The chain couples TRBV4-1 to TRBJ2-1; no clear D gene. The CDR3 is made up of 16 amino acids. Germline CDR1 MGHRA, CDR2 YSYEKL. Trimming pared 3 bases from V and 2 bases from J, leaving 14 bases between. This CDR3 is CASSHIGRRTYNEQFF. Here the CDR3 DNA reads TGCGCCAGCAGCCATATCGGACGGCGAACCTACAATGAGCAGTTCTTC.

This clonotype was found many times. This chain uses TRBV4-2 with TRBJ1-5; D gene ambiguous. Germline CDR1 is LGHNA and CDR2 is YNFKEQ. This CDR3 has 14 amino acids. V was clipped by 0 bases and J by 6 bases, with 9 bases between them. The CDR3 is CASSQEWGIQPQHF. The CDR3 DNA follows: TGTGCCAGCAGCCAAGAGTGGGGAATTCAGCCCCAGCATTTT.

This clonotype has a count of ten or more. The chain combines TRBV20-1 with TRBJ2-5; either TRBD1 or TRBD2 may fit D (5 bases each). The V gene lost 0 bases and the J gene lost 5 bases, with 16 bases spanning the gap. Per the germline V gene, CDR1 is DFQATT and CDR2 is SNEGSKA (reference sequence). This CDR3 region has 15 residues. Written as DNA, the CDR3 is TGCAGTGCTAGAGACTTGACCGGGGACCTGGAGACCCAGTACTTC. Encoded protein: CSARDLTGDLETQYF.

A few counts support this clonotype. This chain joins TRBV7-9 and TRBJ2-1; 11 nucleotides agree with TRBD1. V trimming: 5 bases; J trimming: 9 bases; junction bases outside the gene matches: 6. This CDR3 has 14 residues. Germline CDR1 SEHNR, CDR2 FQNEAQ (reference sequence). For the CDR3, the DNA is TGTGCCAGCAGCCCTCGGGACAGGGGGACTGAGCAGTTCTTC. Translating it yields CASSPRDRGTEQFF.

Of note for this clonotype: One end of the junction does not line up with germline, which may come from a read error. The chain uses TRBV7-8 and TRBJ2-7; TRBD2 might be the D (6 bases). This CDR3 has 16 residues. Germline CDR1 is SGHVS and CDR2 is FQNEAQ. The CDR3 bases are TGTGCCGGCAGCGCCACGGAGGGCGGGGCGCGCGGGGAGCAGTACTTC. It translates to CAGSATEGGARGEQYF.

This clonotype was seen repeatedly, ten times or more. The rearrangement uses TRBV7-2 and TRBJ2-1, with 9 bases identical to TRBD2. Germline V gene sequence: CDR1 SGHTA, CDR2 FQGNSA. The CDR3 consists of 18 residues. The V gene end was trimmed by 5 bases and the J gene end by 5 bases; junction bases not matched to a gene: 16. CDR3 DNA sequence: TGTGCCAGCAGCCCGGGACTAGCCGTAGGGGTGAACGACAATGAGCAGTTCTTC. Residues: CASSPGLAVGVNDNEQFF.

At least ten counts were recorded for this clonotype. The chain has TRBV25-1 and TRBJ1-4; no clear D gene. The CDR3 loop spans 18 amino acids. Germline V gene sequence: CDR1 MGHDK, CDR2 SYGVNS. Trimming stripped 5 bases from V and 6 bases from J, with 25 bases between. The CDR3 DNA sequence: TGTGCCAGCAGTCCTCCACCCGGGTTGAGGCTCGGGGATGAAAAACTGTTTTTT. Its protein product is CASSPPPGLRLGDEKLFF.

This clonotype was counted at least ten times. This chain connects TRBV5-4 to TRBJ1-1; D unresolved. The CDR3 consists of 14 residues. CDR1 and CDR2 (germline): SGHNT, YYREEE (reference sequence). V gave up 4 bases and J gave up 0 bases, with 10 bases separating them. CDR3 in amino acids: CASSAPGLNTEAFF. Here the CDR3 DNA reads TGTGCCAGCAGCGCCCCTGGCCTGAACACTGAAGCTTTCTTT. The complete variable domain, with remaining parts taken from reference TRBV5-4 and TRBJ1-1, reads ETGVTQSPTHLIKTRGQQVTLRCSSQSGHNTVSWYQQALGQGPQFIFQYYREEENGRGNFPPRFSGLQFPNYSSELNVNALELDDSALYLCASSAPGLNTEAFFGQGTRLTVV.

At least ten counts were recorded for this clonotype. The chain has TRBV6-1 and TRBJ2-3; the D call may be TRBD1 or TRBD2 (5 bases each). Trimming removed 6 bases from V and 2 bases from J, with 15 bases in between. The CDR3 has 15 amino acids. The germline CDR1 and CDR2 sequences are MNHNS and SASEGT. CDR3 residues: CASRGLTGTTDTQYF. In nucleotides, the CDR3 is TGTGCCAGCAGGGGATTGACCGGGACCACAGATACGCAGTATTTT.

Written as DNA, the CDR3 is TGTGCCAGCAGCCCGGACAGGGCCGACGAGCAGTACTTC. Amino acid sequence: CASSPDRADEQYF. This sequence joins TRBV12-3 or TRBV12-4 and TRBJ2-7; TRBD1 aligns across 8 bases. V lost 6 bases to trimming and J lost 5 bases; unmatched junction nucleotides: 6. This CDR3 is built from 13 residues.

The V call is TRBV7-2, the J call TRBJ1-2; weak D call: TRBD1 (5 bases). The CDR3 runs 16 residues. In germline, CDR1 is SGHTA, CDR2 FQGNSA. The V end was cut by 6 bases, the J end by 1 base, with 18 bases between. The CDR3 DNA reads TGTGCCAGCAGTCTACGACCCCGGGACGTTAACTATGGCTACACCTTC. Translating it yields CASSLRPRDVNYGYTF. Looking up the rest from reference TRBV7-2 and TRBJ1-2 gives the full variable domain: GAGVSQSPSNKVTEKGKDVELRCDPISGHTALYWYRQSLGQGLEFLIYFQGNSAPDKSGLPSDRFSAERTGGSVSTLTIQRTQQEDSAVYLCASSLRPRDVNYGYTFGSGTRLTVV.

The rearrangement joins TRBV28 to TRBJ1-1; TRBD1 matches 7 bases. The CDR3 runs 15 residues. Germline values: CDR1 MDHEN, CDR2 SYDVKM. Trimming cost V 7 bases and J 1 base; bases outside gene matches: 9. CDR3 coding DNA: TGTGCCAGCAACCCCGGGACAGAGGAGAACACTGAAGCTTTCTTT. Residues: CASNPGTEENTEAFF.

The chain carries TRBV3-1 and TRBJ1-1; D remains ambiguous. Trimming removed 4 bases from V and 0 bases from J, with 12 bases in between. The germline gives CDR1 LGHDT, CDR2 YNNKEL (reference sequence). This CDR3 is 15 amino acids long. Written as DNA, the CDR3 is TGTGCCAGCAGCCGCGGGCGGGATTTGAACACTGAAGCTTTCTTT. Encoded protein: CASSRGRDLNTEAFF. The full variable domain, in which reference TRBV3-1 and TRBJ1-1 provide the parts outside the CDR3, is DTAVSQTPKYLVTQMGNDKSIKCEQNLGHDTMYWYKQDSKKFLKIMFSYNNKELIINETVPNRFSPKSPDKAHLNLHINSLELGDSAVYFCASSRGRDLNTEAFFGQGTRLTVV.

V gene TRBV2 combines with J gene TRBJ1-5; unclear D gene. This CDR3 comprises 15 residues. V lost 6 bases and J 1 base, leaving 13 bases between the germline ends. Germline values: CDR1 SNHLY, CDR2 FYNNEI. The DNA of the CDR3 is TGTGCCAGCAGGGCGGCCGGGATAAGCAATCAGCCCCAGCATTTT. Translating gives CASRAAGISNQPQHF.

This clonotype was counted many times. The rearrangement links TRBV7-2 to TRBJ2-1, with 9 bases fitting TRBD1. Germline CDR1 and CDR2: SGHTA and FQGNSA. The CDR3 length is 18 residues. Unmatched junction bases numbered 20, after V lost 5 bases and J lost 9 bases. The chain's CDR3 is CASSLHFTQGARSAEQFF. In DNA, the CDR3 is TGTGCCAGCAGCCTCCACTTCACACAGGGGGCCCGTTCGGCTGAGCAGTTCTTC.

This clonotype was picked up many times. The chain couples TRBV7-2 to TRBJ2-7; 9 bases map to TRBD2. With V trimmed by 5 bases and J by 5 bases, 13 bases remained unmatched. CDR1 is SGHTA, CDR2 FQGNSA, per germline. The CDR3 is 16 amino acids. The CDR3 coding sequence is TGTGCCAGCAGCATAGGAGCGGGGGGCGGACAGAACGAGCAGTACTTC. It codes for CASSIGAGGGQNEQYF. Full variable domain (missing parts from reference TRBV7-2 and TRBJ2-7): GAGVSQSPSNKVTEKGKDVELRCDPISGHTALYWYRQSLGQGLEFLIYFQGNSAPDKSGLPSDRFSAERTGGSVSTLTIQRTQQEDSAVYLCASSIGAGGGQNEQYFGPGTRLTVT.

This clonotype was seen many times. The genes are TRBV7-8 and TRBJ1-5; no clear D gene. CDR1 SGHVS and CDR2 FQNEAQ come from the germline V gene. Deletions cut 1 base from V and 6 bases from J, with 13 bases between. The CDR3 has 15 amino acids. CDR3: CASSLEGGRGQPQHF. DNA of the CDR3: TGTGCCAGCAGCTTAGAAGGCGGACGGGGTCAGCCCCAGCATTTT.

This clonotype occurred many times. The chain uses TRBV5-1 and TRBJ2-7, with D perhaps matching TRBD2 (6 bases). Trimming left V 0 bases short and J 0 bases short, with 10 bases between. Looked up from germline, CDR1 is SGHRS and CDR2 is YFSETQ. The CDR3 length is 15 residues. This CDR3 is CASSLVSTSSYEQYF. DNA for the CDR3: TGCGCCAGCAGCTTGGTTTCGACTAGCTCCTACGAGCAGTACTTC. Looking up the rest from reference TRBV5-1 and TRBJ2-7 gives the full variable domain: KAGVTQTPRYLIKTRGQQVTLSCSPISGHRSVSWYQQTPGQGLQFLFEYFSETQRNKGNFPGRFSGRQFSNSRSEMNVSTLELGDSALYLCASSLVSTSSYEQYFGPGTRLTVT.

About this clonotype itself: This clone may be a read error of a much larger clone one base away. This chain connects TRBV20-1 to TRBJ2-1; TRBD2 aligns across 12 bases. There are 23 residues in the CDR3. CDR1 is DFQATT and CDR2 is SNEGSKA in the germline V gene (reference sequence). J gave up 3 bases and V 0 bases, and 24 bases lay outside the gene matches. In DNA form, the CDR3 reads TGCAGTGCTAGAGATTCCGGGACAGGGAGACTAGCGGGAGACAAATACAACTACAATGAGCAGTTCTTC. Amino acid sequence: CSARDSGTGRLAGDKYNYNEQFF.

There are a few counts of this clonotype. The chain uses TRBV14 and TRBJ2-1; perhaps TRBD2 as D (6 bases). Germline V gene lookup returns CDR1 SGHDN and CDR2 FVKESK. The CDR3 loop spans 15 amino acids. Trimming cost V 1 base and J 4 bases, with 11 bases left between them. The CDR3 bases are TGTGCCAGCAGCCAAGTCCGGGAGCGGTACAATGAGCAGTTCTTC. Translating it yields CASSQVRERYNEQFF.

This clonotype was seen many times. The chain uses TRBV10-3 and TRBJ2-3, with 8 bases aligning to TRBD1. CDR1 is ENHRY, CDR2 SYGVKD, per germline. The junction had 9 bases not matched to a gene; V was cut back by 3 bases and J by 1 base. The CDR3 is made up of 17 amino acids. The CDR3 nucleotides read TGTGCCATCAGTGACCATCTCAGGGGGCAGGGCACAGATACGCAGTATTTT. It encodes CAISDHLRGQGTDTQYF.

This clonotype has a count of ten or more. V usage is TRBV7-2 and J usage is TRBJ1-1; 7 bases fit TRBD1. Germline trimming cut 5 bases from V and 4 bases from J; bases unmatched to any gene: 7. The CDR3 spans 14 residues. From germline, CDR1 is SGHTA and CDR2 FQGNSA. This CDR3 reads CASSPDRERTEAFF. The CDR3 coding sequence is TGTGCCAGCAGCCCCGACAGGGAACGCACTGAAGCTTTCTTT.

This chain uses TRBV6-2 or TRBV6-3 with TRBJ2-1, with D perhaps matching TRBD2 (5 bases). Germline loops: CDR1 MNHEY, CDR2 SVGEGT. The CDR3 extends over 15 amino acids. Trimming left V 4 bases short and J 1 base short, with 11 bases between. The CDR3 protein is CASSSTSTSYNEQFF. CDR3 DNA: TGTGCCAGCAGTTCTACTAGTACGTCCTACAATGAGCAGTTCTTC.

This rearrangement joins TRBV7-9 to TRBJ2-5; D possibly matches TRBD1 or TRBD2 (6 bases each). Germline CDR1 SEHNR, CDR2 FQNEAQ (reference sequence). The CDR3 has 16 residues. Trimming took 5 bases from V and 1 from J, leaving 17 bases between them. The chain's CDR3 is CASSPQKEGGQETQYF. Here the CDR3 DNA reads TGTGCCAGCAGCCCCCAAAAGGAGGGGGGCCAAGAGACCCAGTACTTC.

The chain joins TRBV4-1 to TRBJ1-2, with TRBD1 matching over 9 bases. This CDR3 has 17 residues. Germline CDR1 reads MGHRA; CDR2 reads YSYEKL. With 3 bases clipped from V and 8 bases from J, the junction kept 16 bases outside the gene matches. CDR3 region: CASSQTFQGQGGGGYTF. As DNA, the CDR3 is TGCGCCAGCAGCCAGACGTTTCAGGGACAGGGAGGAGGAGGCTACACCTTC.

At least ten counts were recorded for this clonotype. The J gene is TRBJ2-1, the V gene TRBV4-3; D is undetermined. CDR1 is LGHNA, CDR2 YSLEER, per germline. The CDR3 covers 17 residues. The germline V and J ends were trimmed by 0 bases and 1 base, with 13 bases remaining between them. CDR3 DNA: TGCGCCAGCAGCCAAGATCAGAGCGACGAGTCCTACAATGAGCAGTTCTTC. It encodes CASSQDQSDESYNEQFF.

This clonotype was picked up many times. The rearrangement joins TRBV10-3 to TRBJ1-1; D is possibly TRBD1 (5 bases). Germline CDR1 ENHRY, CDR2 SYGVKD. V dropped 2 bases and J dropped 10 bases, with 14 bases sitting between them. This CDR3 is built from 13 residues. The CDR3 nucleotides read TGTGCCATCAGTGAGACCCCAGGGTATGGAGCTTTCTTT. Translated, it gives CAISETPGYGAFF.